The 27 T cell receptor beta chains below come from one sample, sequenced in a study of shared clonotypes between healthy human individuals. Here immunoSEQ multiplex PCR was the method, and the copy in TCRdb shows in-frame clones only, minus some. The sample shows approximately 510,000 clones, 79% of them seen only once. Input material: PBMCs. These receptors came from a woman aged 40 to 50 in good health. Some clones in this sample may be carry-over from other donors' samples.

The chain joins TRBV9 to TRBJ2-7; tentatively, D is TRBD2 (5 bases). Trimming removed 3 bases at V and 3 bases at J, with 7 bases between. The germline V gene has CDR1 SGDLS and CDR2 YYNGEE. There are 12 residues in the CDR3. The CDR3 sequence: CASSGAGYEQYF. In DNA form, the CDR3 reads TGTGCCAGCAGCGGGGCGGGCTACGAGCAGTACTTC. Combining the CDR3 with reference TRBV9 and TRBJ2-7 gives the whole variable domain DSGVTQTPKHLITATGQRVTLRCSPRSGDLSVYWYQQSLDQGLQFLIQYYNGEERAKGNILERFSAQQFPDLHSELNLSSLELGDSALYFCASSGAGYEQYFGPGTRLTVT.

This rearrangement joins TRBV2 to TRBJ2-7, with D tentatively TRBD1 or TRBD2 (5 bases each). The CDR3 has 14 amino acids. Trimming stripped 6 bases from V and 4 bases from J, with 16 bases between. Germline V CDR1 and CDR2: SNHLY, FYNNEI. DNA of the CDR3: TGTGCCAGCAGCCCCGAGGGGTCCGGGTACGAGCAGTACTTC. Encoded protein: CASSPEGSGYEQYF.

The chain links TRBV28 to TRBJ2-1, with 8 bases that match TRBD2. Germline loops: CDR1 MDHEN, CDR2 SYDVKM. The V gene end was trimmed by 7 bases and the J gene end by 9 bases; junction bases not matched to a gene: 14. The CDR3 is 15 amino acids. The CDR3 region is CASTHGTSMSTEQFF. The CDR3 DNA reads TGTGCCAGCACCCACGGGACTAGTATGAGTACTGAGCAGTTCTTC.

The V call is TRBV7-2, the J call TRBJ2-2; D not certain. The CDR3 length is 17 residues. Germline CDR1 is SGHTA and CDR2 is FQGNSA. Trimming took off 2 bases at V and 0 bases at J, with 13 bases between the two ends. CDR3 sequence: CASSLLQPLPNTGELFF. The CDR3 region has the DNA TGTGCCAGCAGCTTACTACAACCGTTGCCGAACACCGGGGAGCTGTTTTTT.

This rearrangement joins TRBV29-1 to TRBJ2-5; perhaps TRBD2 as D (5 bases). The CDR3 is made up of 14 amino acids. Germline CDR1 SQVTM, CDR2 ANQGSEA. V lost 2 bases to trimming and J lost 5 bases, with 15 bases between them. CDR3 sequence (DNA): TGCAGCGTTGAAACCCGGGAAGTTTTGGAGACCCAGTACTTC. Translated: CSVETREVLETQYF.

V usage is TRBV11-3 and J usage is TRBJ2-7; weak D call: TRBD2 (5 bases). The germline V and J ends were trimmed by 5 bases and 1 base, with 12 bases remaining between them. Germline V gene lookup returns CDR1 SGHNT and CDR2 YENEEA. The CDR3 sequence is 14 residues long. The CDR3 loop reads CASSLRAESYEQYF. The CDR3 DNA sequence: TGTGCCAGCAGCCTACGAGCGGAGTCCTACGAGCAGTACTTC. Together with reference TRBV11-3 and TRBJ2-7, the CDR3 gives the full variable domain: EAGVVQSPRYKIIEKKQPVAFWCNPISGHNTLYWYLQNLGQGPELLIRYENEEAVDDSQLPKDRFSAERLKGVDSTLKIQPAELGDSAVYLCASSLRAESYEQYFGPGTRLTVT.

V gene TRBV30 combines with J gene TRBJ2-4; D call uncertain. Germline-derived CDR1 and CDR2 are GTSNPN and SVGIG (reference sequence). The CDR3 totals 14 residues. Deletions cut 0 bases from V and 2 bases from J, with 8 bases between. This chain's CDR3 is CAWSVQYTKNIQYF. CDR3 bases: TGTGCCTGGAGTGTACAATACACCAAAAACATTCAGTACTTC.

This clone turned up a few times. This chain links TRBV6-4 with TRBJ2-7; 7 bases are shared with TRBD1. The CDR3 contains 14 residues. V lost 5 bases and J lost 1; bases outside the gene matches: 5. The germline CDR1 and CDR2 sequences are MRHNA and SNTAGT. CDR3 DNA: TGTGCCAGCAGTCCCGGGACAGAGTCCTACGAGCAGTACTTC. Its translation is CASSPGTESYEQYF.

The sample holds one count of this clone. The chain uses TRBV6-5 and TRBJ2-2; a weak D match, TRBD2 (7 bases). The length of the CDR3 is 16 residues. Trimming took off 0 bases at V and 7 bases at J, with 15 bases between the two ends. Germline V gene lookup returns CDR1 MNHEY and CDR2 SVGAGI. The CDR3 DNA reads TGTGCCAGCAGTTACTCGAACGGGGGGCCAAGCGGGGAGCTGTTTTTT. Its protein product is CASSYSNGGPSGELFF.

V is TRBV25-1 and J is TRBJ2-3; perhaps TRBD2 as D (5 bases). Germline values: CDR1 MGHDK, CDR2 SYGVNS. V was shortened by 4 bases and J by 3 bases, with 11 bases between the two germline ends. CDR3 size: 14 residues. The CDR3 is CASSGYEGTDTQYF. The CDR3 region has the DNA TGTGCCAGCAGTGGGTATGAGGGAACAGATACGCAGTATTTT.

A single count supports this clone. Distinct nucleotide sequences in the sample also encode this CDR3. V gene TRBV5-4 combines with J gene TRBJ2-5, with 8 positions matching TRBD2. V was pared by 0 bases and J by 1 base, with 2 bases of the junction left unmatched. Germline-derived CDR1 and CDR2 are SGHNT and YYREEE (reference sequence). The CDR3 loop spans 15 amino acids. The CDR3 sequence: CASSLGLAGQETQYF. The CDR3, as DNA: TGTGCCAGCAGCTTGGGGCTAGCGGGCCAAGAGACCCAGTACTTC.

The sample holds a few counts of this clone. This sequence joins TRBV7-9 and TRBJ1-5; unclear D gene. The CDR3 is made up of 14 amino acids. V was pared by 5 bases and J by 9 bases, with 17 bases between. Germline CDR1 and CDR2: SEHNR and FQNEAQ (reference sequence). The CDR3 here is CASSLPGDYRPQHF. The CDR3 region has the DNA TGTGCCAGCAGCCTCCCAGGTGACTACAGGCCCCAGCATTTT.

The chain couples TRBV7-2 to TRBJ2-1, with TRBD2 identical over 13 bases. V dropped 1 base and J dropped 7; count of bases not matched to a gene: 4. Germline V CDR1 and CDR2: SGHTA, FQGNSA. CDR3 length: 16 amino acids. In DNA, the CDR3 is TGTGCCAGCAGCTTAGAGTCGACTAGCGGGAGGAATGAGCAGTTCTTC. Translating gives CASSLESTSGRNEQFF.

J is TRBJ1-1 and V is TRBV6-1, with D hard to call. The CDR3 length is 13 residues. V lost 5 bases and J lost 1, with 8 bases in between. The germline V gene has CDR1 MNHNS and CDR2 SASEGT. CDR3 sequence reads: CASSPSGNTEAFF. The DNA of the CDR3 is TGTGCCAGCAGTCCTTCGGGGAACACTGAAGCTTTCTTT.

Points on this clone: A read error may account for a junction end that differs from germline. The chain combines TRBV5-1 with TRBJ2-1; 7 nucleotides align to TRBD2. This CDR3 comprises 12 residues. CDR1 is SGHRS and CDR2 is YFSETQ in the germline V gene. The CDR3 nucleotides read TGCGCCAGCAGCTTGGGTCGGGAGGTTAAGCTCTTC. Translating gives CASSLGREVKLF.

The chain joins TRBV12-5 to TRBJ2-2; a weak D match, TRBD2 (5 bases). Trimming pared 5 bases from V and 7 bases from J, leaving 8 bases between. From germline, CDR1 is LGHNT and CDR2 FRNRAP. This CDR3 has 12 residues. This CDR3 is CASGLRDGELFF. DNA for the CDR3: TGTGCTAGTGGTCTCCGGGACGGGGAGCTGTTTTTT.

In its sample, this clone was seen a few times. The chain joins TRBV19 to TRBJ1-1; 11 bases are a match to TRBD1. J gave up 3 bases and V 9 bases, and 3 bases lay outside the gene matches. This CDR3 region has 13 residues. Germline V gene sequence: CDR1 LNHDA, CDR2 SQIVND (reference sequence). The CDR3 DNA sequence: TGTGCCAGCGGACAGGGGGCGGACACTGAAGCTTTCTTT. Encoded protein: CASGQGADTEAFF.

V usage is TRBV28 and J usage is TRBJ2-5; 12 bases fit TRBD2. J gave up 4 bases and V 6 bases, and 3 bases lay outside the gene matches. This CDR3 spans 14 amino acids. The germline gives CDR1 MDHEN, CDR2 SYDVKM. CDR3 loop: CASRRTSGIETQYF. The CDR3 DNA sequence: TGTGCCAGCAGAAGGACTAGCGGGATAGAGACCCAGTACTTC.

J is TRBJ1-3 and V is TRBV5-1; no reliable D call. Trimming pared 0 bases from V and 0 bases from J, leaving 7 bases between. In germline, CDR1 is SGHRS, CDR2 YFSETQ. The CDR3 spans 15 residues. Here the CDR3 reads CASSLDIPSGNTIYF. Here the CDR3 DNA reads TGCGCCAGCAGCTTGGACATACCCTCTGGAAACACCATATATTTT. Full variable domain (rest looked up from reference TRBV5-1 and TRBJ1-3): KAGVTQTPRYLIKTRGQQVTLSCSPISGHRSVSWYQQTPGQGLQFLFEYFSETQRNKGNFPGRFSGRQFSNSRSEMNVSTLELGDSALYLCASSLDIPSGNTIYFGEGSWLTVV.

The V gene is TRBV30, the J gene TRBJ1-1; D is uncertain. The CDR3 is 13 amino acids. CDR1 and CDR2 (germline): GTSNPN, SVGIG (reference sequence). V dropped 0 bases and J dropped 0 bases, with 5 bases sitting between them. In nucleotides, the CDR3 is TGTGCCTGGAGTGTATCCATGAACACTGAAGCTTTCTTT. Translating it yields CAWSVSMNTEAFF.

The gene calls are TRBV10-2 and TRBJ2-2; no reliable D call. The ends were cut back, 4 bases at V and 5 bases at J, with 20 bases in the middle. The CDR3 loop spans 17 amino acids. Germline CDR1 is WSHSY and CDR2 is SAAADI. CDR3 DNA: TGCGCCAGCAGTGGGTCAGGCGGAGTTGGGGATACCGGGGAGCTGTTTTTT. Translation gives CASSGSGGVGDTGELFF.

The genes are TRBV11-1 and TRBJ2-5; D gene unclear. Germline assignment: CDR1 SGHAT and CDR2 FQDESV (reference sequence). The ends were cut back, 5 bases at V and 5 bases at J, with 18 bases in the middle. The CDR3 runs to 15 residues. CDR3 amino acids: CASSGRQSTMETQYF. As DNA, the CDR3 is TGTGCCAGCAGCGGCCGACAATCGACGATGGAGACCCAGTACTTC.

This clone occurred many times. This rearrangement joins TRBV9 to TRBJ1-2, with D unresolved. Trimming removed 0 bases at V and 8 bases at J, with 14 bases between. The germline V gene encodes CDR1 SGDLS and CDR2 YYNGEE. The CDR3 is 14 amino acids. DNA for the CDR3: TGTGCCAGCAGCGTAGAAACGGGTACGGGCGGCTACACCTTC. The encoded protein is CASSVETGTGGYTF. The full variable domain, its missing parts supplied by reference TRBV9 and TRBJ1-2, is DSGVTQTPKHLITATGQRVTLRCSPRSGDLSVYWYQQSLDQGLQFLIQYYNGEERAKGNILERFSAQQFPDLHSELNLSSLELGDSALYFCASSVETGTGGYTFGSGTRLTVV.

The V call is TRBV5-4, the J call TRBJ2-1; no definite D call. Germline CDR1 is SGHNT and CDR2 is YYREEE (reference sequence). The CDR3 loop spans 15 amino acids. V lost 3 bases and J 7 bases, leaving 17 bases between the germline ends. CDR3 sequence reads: CASSSRVSQANEQFF. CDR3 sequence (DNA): TGTGCCAGCAGCTCACGGGTCTCCCAGGCGAATGAGCAGTTCTTC.

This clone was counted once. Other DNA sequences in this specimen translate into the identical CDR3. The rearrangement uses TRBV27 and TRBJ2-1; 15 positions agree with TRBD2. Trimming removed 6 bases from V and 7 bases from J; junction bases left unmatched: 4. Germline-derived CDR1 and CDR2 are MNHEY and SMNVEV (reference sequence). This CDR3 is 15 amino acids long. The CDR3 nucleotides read TGTGCCAGCAGCTTGGGGACTAGCGGGAGGAATGAGCAGTTCTTC. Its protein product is CASSLGTSGRNEQFF.

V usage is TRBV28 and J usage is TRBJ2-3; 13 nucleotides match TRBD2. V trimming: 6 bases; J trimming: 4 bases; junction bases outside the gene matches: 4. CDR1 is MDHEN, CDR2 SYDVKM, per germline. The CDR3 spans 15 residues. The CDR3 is CASRRTSGRADTQYF. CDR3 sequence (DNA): TGTGCCAGCAGGAGGACTAGCGGGAGAGCAGATACGCAGTATTTT.

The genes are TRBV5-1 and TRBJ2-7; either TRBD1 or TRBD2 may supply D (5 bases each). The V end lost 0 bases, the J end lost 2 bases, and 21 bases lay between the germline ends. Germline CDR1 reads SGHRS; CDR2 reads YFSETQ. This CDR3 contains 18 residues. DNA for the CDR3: TGCGCCAGCAGCTTGGATCTAGAGGGGCATCTAACGACCTACGAGCAGTACTTC. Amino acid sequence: CASSLDLEGHLTTYEQYF.